This T cell receptor (beta chain) was obtained from a study of a mutant IDH1 vaccine in newly diagnosed glioma. The method was immunoSEQ multiplex PCR; TCRdb's version includes in-frame clones alone and lacks a portion of them. The sample comprises approximately 52,000 clones, about 80% of which are singletons, and less than 2% rests with the top ten. This CDR3 is built from 15 residues. The germline V and J ends were trimmed by 1 base and 2 bases, with 11 bases remaining between them. Germline V CDR1 and CDR2: LNHDA, SQIVND (reference sequence). Time point in this sample: baseline, week 1 (first vaccination visit). The treatment here: pre-vaccination baseline after standard-of-care therapy.

This specimen consisted of PBMCs, obtained from a glioma patient treated with radiotherapy, temozolomide or both. V usage is TRBV19 and J usage is TRBJ1-2; D is uncertain. The receptor's source is a woman aged 40 to 49 with glioma. The CDR3 DNA is TGTGCCAGTAGTATAGGCCCTGGGATGAACTATGGCTACACCTTC. It yields the protein CASSIGPGMNYGYTF. The whole variable domain, remainder taken from reference TRBV19 and TRBJ1-2, is DGGITQSPKYLFRKEGQNVTLSCEQNLNHDAMYWYRQDPGQGLRLIYYSQIVNDFQKGDIAEGYSVSREKKESFPLTVTSAQKNPTAFYLCASSIGPGMNYGYTFGSGTRLTVV.